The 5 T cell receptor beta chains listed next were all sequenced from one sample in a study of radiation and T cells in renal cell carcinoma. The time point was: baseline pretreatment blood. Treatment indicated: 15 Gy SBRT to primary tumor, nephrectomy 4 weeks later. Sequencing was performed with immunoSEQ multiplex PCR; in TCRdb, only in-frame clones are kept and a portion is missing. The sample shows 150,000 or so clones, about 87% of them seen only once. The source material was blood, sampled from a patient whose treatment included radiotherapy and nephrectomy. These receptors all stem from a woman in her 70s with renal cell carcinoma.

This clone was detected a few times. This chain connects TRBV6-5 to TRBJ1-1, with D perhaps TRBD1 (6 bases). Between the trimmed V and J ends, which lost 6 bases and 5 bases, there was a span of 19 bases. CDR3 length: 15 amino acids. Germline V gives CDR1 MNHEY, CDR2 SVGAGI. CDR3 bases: TGTGCCAGCAGCACCGCGGACAGAGTGAGTACTGAAGCTTTCTTT. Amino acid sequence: CASSTADRVSTEAFF.

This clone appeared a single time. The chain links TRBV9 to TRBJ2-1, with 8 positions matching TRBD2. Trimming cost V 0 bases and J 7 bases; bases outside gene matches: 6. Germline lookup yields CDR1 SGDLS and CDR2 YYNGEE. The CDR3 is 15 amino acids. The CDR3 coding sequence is TGTGCCAGCAGCGTAGACAGCGGGGGTTCGAATGAGCAGTTCTTC. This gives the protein CASSVDSGGSNEQFF.

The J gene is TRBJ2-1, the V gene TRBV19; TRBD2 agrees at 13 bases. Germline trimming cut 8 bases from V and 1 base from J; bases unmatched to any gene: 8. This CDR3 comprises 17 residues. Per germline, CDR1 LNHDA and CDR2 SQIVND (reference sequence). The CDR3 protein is CASGPTSGGLSYNEQFF. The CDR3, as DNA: TGTGCCAGTGGCCCGACTAGCGGGGGGCTTTCCTACAATGAGCAGTTCTTC.

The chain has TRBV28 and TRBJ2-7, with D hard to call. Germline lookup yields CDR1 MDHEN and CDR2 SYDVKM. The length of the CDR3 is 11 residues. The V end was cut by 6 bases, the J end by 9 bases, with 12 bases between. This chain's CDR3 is CASSSAPRQYF. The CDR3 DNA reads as TGTGCCAGCAGCTCAGCCCCGCGGCAGTACTTC. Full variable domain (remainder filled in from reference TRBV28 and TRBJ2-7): DVKVTQSSRYLVKRTGEKVFLECVQDMDHENMFWYRQDPGLGLRLIYFSYDVKMKEKGDIPEGYSVSREKKERFSLILESASTNQTSMYLCASSSAPRQYFGPGTRLTVT.

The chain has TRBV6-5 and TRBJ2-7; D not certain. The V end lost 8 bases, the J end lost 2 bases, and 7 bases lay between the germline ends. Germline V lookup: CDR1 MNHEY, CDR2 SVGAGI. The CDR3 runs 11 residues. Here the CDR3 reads CASSGAYEQYF. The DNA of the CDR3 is TGTGCCAGCTCCGGTGCCTACGAGCAGTACTTC.